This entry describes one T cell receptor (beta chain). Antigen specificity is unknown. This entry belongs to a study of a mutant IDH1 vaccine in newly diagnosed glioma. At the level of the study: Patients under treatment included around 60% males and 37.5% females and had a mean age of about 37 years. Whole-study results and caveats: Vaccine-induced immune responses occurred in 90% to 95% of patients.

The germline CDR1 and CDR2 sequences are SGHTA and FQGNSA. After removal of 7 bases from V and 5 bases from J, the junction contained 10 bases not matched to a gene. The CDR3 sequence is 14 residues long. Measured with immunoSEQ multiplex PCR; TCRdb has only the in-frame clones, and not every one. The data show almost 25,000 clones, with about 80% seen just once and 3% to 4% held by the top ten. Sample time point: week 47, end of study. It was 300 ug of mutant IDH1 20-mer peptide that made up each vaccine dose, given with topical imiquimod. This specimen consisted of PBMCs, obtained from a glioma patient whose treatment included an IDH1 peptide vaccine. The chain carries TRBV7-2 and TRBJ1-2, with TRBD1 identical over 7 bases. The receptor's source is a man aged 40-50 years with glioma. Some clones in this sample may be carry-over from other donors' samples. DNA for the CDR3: TGTGCCAGCACCAGGGGGGGAATGACTTATGGCTACACCTTC. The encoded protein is CASTRGGMTYGYTF. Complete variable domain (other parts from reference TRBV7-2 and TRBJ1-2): GAGVSQSPSNKVTEKGKDVELRCDPISGHTALYWYRQSLGQGLEFLIYFQGNSAPDKSGLPSDRFSAERTGGSVSTLTIQRTQQEDSAVYLCASTRGGMTYGYTFGSGTRLTVV.